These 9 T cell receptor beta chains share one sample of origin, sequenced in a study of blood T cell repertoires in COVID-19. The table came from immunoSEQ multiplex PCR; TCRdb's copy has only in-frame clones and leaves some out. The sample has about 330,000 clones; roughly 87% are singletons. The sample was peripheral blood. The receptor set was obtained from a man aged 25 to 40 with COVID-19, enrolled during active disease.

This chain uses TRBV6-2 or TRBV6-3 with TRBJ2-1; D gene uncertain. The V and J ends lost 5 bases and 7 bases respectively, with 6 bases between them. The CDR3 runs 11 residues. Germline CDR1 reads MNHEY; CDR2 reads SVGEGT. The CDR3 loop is CASSIKNEQFF. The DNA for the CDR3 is TGTGCCAGCAGTATAAAAAATGAGCAGTTCTTC.

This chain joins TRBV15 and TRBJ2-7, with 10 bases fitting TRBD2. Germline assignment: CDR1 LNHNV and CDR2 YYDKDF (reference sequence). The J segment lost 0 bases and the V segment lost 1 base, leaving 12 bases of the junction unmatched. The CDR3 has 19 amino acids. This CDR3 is CATSRAGTSALRSSYEQYF. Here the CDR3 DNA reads TGTGCCACCAGCAGAGCCGGGACTAGCGCCTTAAGGAGCTCCTACGAGCAGTACTTC.

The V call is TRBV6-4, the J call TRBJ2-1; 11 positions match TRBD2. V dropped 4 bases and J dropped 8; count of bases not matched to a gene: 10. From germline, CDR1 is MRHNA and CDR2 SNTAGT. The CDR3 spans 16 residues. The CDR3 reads CASSAYLSGGAYEQFF. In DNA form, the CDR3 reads TGTGCCAGCAGTGCTTATCTTAGCGGGGGGGCATATGAGCAGTTCTTC.

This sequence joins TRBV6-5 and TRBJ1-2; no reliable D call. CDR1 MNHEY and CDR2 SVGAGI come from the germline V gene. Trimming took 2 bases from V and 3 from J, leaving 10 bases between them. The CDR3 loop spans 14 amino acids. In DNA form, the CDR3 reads TGTGCCAGCAGTTACATCGGGGAACACTATGGCTACACCTTC. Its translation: CASSYIGEHYGYTF.

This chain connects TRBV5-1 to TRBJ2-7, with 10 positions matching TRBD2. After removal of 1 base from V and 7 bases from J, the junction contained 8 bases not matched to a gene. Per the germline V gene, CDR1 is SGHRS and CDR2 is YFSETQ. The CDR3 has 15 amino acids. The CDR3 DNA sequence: TGCGCCAGCAGCTTGAGAGCGGGAGGGCCCCGGGAGCAGTACTTC. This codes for CASSLRAGGPREQYF.

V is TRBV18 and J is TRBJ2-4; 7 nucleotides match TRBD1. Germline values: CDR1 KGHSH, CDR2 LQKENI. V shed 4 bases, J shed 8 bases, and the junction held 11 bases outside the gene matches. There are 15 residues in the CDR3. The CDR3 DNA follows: TGTGCCAGCTCACTAAGGCAGGGGGAAAGTCACATTCAGTACTTC. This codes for CASSLRQGESHIQYF.

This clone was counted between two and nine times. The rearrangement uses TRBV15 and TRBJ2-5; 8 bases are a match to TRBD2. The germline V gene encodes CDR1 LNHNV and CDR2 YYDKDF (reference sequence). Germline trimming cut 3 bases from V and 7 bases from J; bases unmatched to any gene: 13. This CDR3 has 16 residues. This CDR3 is CATSRAGGPESGTQYF. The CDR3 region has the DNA TGTGCCACCAGCAGGGCGGGGGGCCCGGAGAGTGGGACCCAGTACTTC.

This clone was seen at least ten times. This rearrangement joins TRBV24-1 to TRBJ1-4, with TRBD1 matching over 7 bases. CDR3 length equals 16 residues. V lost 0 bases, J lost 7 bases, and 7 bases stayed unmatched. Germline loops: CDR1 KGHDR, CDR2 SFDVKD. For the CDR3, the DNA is TGTGCCACCAGTGATTTGGCCCCGGGGACAGCTGAAAAACTGTTTTTT. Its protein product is CATSDLAPGTAEKLFF.

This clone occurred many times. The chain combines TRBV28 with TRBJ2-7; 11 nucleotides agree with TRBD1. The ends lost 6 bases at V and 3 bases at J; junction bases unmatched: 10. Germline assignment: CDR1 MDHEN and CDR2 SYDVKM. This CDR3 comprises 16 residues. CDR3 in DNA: TGTGCCAGCAGACGCCCTCGGACAGGGGGCAACTACGAGCAGTACTTC. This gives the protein CASRRPRTGGNYEQYF. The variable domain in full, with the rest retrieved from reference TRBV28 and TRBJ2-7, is DVKVTQSSRYLVKRTGEKVFLECVQDMDHENMFWYRQDPGLGLRLIYFSYDVKMKEKGDIPEGYSVSREKKERFSLILESASTNQTSMYLCASRRPRTGGNYEQYFGPGTRLTVT.